This record covers a single T cell receptor (beta chain). Its antigen remains unidentified. CDR1 and CDR2 from the germline V gene are LGHNA and YSLEER. The CDR3 is made up of 13 amino acids. The V gene lost 0 bases and the J gene lost 4 bases, with 6 bases spanning the gap. The data are from a study of T cell responses to AZD1222 COVID-19 vaccine. Clones were sequenced by immunoSEQ multiplex PCR, and TCRdb holds only the in-frame ones, with some missing. This sample carries some 150,000 clones, 94% of them seen once, and the ten largest clones take over 1%. Study-wide results and caveats: Of spike-specific TCRs, nearly half reportedly target regions left unmutated in variants. Clonal diversity was possibly underestimated, and white British individuals and females predominated among donors. There were repertoire samples only from the period after the peak T cell response.

Source: peripheral blood, taken on day 0 of AZD1222 vaccination. The source of this sequence is an adult in good health. The rearrangement joins TRBV4-3 to TRBJ1-2; no clear D. The CDR3 sequence is CASSQEGGYGYTF. The DNA of the CDR3 is TGCGCCAGCAGCCAAGAGGGCGGCTATGGCTACACCTTC.